The sequence of this T cell receptor (beta chain) was determined in a study of blood T cells in healthy people across ages. Study results and caveats: It was found that TCR beta diversity correlated strongly with the percentage of naive T cells.

Every sample gave at least 6 micrograms of total RNA when it was extracted. It was with a sample-barcoded 5' primer and a J-beta primer mix that a second PCR of roughly 7 to 11 cycles was run. TCRdb fed the 5' RACE reads into MiXCR, producing one record per CDR3 protein. The table has approximately 1.5 million distinct CDR3 sequences, roughly 32% seen once. This clonotype was seen a handful of times. Its antigen is unknown. The specimen sequenced was blood. This clonotype originated in a woman aged 25-40 years in good health.

The chain's CDR3 is CASSQEDSTHRYEQYF. The CDR3 bases are TGTGCCAGCAGCCAAGAAGACTCTACCCACCGGTACGAGCAGTACTTC. The rearrangement uses TRBV4-2 and TRBJ2-7; D remains unclear. This CDR3 spans 16 amino acids. V gave up 0 bases and J gave up 4 bases, with 16 bases separating them. Germline V gene lookup returns CDR1 LGHNA and CDR2 YNFKEQ.